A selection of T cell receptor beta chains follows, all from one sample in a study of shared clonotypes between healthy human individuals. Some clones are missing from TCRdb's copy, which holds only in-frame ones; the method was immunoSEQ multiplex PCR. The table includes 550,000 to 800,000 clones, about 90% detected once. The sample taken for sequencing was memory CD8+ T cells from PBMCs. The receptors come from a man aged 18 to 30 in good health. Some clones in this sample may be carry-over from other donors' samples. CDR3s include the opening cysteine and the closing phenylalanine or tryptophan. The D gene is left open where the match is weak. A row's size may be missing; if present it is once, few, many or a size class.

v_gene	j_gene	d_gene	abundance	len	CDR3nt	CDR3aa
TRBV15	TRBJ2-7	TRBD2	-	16	TGTGCCACCAGCAGAGAGCTCGCTAGCGGGAGATACGAGCAGTACTTC	CATSRELASGRYEQYF
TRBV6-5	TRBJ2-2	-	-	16	TGTGCCAGCAGTTACCGCTACAGGGTAGATACCGGGGAGCTGTTTTTT	CASSYRYRVDTGELFF
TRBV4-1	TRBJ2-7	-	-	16	TGCGCCAGCAGCTTAGAGCCCGGACTCAAAGCCTACGAGCAGTACTTC	CASSLEPGLKAYEQYF
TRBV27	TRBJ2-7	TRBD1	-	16	TGTGCCAGCAGCCCCCTTGGGGCTGACAGGGCTTACGAGCAGTACTTC	CASSPLGADRAYEQYF
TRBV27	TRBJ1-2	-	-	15	TGTGCCAGCAGTTTAAGTCAGGGGATATCCTATGGCTACACCTTC	CASSLSQGISYGYTF
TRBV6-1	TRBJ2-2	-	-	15	TGTGCCAGCCGAGAGTTTGGGCCGAACACCGGGGAGCTGTTTTTT	CASREFGPNTGELFF
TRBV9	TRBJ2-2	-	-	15	TGTGCCAGCAGCGTGGGGTTCGCGAACACCGGGGAGCTGTTTTTT	CASSVGFANTGELFF
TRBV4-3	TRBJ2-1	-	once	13	TGCGCCAGCAGCCCAACAGGGAGCAATGAGCAGTTCTTC	CASSPTGSNEQFF
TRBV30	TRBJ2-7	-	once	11	TGTGCCTGGAGAGGTGGGTACGAGCAGTACTTC	CAWRGGYEQYF
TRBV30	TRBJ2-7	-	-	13	TGTGCCTGGAGCGGTAGCGATGAGCACGAGCAGTACTTC	CAWSGSDEHEQYF
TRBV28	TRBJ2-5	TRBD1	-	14	TGTGCCAGCAGTTCCCAGGGGGATCAAGAGACCCAGTACTTC	CASSSQGDQETQYF
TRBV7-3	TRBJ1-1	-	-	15	TGTGCCAGCAGCCACGCCCCGGGTATGAACACTGAAGCTTTCTTT	CASSHAPGMNTEAFF
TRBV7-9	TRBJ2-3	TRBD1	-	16	TGTGCCAGCAGCTCCATGACAGGGTCAAACACAGATACGCAGTATTTT	CASSSMTGSNTDTQYF
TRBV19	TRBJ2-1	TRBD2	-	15	TGTGCCAGTAGTATTGGCTCTAGCGGCTACAATGAGCAGTTCTTC	CASSIGSSGYNEQFF
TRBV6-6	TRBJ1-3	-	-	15	TGTGCCAGCAGTTACTCGCAGCCCGCCGGTTACACCATATATTTT	CASSYSQPAGYTIYF
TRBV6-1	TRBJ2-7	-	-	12	TGTGCCAGCAGTGATCGAGGATACGAGCAGTACTTC	CASSDRGYEQYF
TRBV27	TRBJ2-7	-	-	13	TGTGCCAGCAGTTCCTCCGGGAGCTACGAGCAGTACTTC	CASSSSGSYEQYF
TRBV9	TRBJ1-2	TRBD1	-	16	TGTGCCAGCAGCGTAGATTTGGGGACAGGGTCGGCTGGCTACACCTTC	CASSVDLGTGSAGYTF
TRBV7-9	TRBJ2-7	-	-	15	TGTGCCAGCAGTCCCCCTGGGGGCAGCTCCTACGAGCAGTACTTC	CASSPPGGSSYEQYF
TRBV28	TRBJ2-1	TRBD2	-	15	TGTGCCAGCAGGTGGACTAGCGGGACCCACAATGAGCAGTTCTTC	CASRWTSGTHNEQFF
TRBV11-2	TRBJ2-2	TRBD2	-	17	TGTGCCAGCAGCTTAGACTGGCTAGCGGGAGGCTCCGGGGAGCTGTTTTTT	CASSLDWLAGGSGELFF
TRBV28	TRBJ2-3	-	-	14	TGTGCCAGCAGTGCCTTACTGGCTACAGATACGCAGTATTTT	CASSALLATDTQYF
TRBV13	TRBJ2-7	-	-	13	TGTGCCAGCACTAGGGAGAGCTCCTACGAGCAGTACTTC	CASTRESSYEQYF
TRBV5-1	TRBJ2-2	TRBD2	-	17	TGCGCCAGCAGCTCGACTAGCGGCCCAGCGAACACCGGGGAGCTGTTTTTT	CASSSTSGPANTGELFF
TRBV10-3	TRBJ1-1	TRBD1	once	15	TGTGCCATCAGTGGGGGCCCAACAGGGGAAACTGAAGCTTTCTTT	CAISGGPTGETEAFF
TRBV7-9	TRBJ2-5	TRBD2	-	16	TGTGCCAGCAGCTTACATGGGACTAGCGGGAAAGAGACCCAGTACTTC	CASSLHGTSGKETQYF